Following are 4 T cell receptor beta chains from one sample sequenced in a study of blood T cell repertoires in COVID-19. Sequenced by immunoSEQ multiplex PCR; TCRdb stores in-frame clones only, minus some. The top ten hold 4% to 5.5% of the sample, which has more than 200,000 clones, about 80% seen once. The sample comprised peripheral blood. These receptors were taken from a man aged 45-65 years with active or convalescent COVID-19.

In its sample, this clone was seen a few times. J is TRBJ2-1 and V is TRBV18, with D possibly matching TRBD1 (6 bases). In germline, CDR1 is KGHSH, CDR2 LQKENI. Trimming took 5 bases from V and 7 from J, leaving 12 bases between them. CDR3 size: 13 residues. The CDR3 sequence: CASSIKQGNEQFF. The CDR3 DNA sequence: TGTGCCAGCTCAATCAAACAGGGAAATGAGCAGTTCTTC.

The chain links TRBV29-1 to TRBJ1-4, with a possible D match to TRBD1 (6 bases). In germline, CDR1 is SQVTM, CDR2 ANQGSEA. The CDR3 contains 14 residues. Trimming cost V 1 base and J 8 bases, with 14 bases left between them. CDR3 sequence reads: CSVEAGGMGEKLFF. CDR3 in DNA: TGCAGCGTTGAAGCGGGGGGCATGGGGGAAAAACTGTTTTTT.

The chain is built from TRBV24-1 and TRBJ1-2; D uncertain. The ends were cut back, 0 bases at V and 8 bases at J, with 9 bases in the middle. The length of the CDR3 is 13 residues. Germline V CDR1 and CDR2: KGHDR, SFDVKD. The chain's CDR3 is CATSDLVGGGYTF. The CDR3 DNA reads as TGTGCCACCAGTGATTTGGTGGGAGGAGGCTACACCTTC.

This clone has more than one count but fewer than ten. The chain recombines TRBV9 with TRBJ2-1; 9 nucleotides align to TRBD2. CDR1 is SGDLS, CDR2 YYNGEE, per germline. With V trimmed by 1 base and J by 8 bases, 7 bases remained unmatched. The CDR3 is 15 residues long. Written as DNA, the CDR3 is TGTGCCAGCAGCGTAAGGAATAGCGGGGGTTATGAGCAGTTCTTC. Translation gives CASSVRNSGGYEQFF.